The next 25 T cell receptor beta chains were all read from a single sample in a study of a mutant IDH1 vaccine in newly diagnosed glioma. These receptors lack a known antigen. Sequencing used immunoSEQ multiplex PCR; TCRdb keeps in-frame clones, though not all of them. The sample carries about 56,000 clones, around 87% recorded once. Noted time point: week 23, last vaccination. What each vaccine dose contained was 300 ug of mutant IDH1 20-mer peptide, accompanied by topical imiquimod. Here the sequenced sample was PBMCs, taken from a glioma patient whose treatment included an IDH1 peptide vaccine. Receptor source: a man aged 40-49 years with glioma.

The rearrangement uses TRBV9 and TRBJ2-7; 7 nucleotides match TRBD2. The J segment lost 4 bases and the V segment lost 0 bases, leaving 16 bases of the junction unmatched. Germline CDR1 is SGDLS and CDR2 is YYNGEE. This CDR3 spans 18 amino acids. CDR3 DNA: TGTGCCAGCAGCGTAGGCCCCCCCGGCGGGGGAGTACAGTACGAGCAGTACTTC. This translates into CASSVGPPGGGVQYEQYF. The entire variable domain, with the rest obtained from reference TRBV9 and TRBJ2-7, is as follows: DSGVTQTPKHLITATGQRVTLRCSPRSGDLSVYWYQQSLDQGLQFLIQYYNGEERAKGNILERFSAQQFPDLHSELNLSSLELGDSALYFCASSVGPPGGGVQYEQYFGPGTRLTVT.

Here the CDR3 DNA reads TGCGCCAGCAGCTTTGGGGGGCGTAGAGAGACCCAGTACTTC. It specifies CASSFGGRRETQYF. V gene TRBV5-1 combines with J gene TRBJ2-5, with D tentatively TRBD1 or TRBD2 (6 bases each). The CDR3 sequence is 14 residues long. V dropped 2 bases and J dropped 4 bases, with 12 bases sitting between them. Germline V gene lookup returns CDR1 SGHRS and CDR2 YFSETQ.

The chain employs TRBV2 and TRBJ2-1; D might be TRBD2 (6 bases). Trimming pared 6 bases from V and 12 bases from J, leaving 21 bases between. This CDR3 has 14 residues. Germline assignment: CDR1 SNHLY and CDR2 FYNNEI. The CDR3 region is CASRGTPGAQTQFF. CDR3 DNA: TGTGCCAGCAGGGGGACTCCCGGGGCCCAAACGCAGTTCTTC.

The rearrangement joins TRBV10-1 to TRBJ2-7, with 11 bases identical to TRBD1. CDR1 is WNHNN and CDR2 is SYGVQD in the germline V gene (reference sequence). CDR3 length equals 16 residues. V lost 8 bases, J lost 4 bases, and 13 bases stayed unmatched. CDR3 nucleotide sequence: TGCGCCAGCGTTCTTAGTTTCGGGACAGGGGGGTACGAGCAGTACTTC. Amino acids: CASVLSFGTGGYEQYF.

CDR3 coding DNA: TGTGCCAGCAGCTTAGTGCGGTCGCGACTGGGGTACAGCGGGGAGCTGTTTTTT. It codes for CASSLVRSRLGYSGELFF. V gene TRBV7-2 combines with J gene TRBJ2-2; the D is unclear. From germline, CDR1 is SGHTA and CDR2 FQGNSA. This CDR3 contains 18 residues. Trimming shortened V by 1 base and J by 7 bases, and 22 bases separated the two germline ends.

The chain links TRBV9 to TRBJ2-1, with 9 bases aligning to TRBD2. The CDR3 extends over 16 amino acids. CDR1 is SGDLS, CDR2 YYNGEE, per germline. Trimming cost V 4 bases and J 5 bases; bases outside gene matches: 10. The CDR3, as DNA: TGTGCCAGCAGCCCCCCTGCGGGACTAGCAGACAATGAGCAGTTCTTC. It is translated as CASSPPAGLADNEQFF.

The chain is built from TRBV28 and TRBJ2-2; TRBD2 aligns across 9 bases. Per the germline V gene, CDR1 is MDHEN and CDR2 is SYDVKM. This CDR3 region has 15 residues. With V trimmed by 7 bases and J by 3 bases, 6 bases remained unmatched. The DNA of the CDR3 is TGTGCCAGCAATGGCGGGAGGGCCGACACCGGGGAGCTGTTTTTT. Its translation: CASNGGRADTGELFF.

This chain connects TRBV19 to TRBJ2-7; a weak D match, TRBD2 (6 bases). This CDR3 spans 13 amino acids. V gave up 6 bases and J gave up 2 bases, with 11 bases separating them. Germline CDR1 and CDR2: LNHDA and SQIVND (reference sequence). The CDR3 nucleotides are TGTGCCAGTAGACCCGGGGGTACCTACGAGCAGTACTTC. Its translation is CASRPGGTYEQYF.

The chain joins TRBV7-2 to TRBJ1-2, with 12 bases aligning to TRBD1. V shed 5 bases and J 8 bases; nucleotides not matched to a gene: 9. Germline V gives CDR1 SGHTA, CDR2 FQGNSA. There are 15 residues in the CDR3. Here the CDR3 DNA reads TGTGCCAGCAGCCTAACGGGACAGGGGGCGGGGGGCTACACCTTC. It specifies CASSLTGQGAGGYTF.

The chain couples TRBV25-1 to TRBJ2-3, with 7 bases fitting TRBD2. Germline V gives CDR1 MGHDK, CDR2 SYGVNS. Germline trimming cut 3 bases from V and 0 bases from J; bases unmatched to any gene: 6. The CDR3 is 16 amino acids. This chain's CDR3 is CASSDHSGTSTDTQYF. The CDR3 region has the DNA TGTGCCAGCAGTGACCACAGCGGGACTAGCACAGATACGCAGTATTTT.

The chain recombines TRBV7-9 with TRBJ1-5; D is perhaps TRBD1 (5 bases). CDR3 size: 15 residues. Trimming stripped 0 bases from V and 3 bases from J, with 9 bases between. Germline loops: CDR1 SEHNR, CDR2 FQNEAQ (reference sequence). CDR3 loop: CASSLAAGANQPQHF. The CDR3 DNA sequence: TGTGCCAGCAGCTTAGCCGCTGGGGCCAATCAGCCCCAGCATTTT.

The chain combines TRBV7-9 with TRBJ1-1, with a possible D match to TRBD1 (5 bases). V shed 1 base and J shed 5 bases, with 11 bases lying between them. The CDR3 length is 14 residues. Germline V gene data show CDR1 as SEHNR and CDR2 as FQNEAQ (reference sequence). The CDR3 spells CASSLDGASTEAFF. The CDR3 nucleotides read TGTGCCAGCAGCTTAGATGGGGCGAGTACTGAAGCTTTCTTT.

A remark on this clone: Relative to the germline gene, one junction end is altered; a read error may explain this. This chain uses TRBV5-1 with TRBJ1-5; 8 bases are a match to TRBD1. There are 15 residues in the CDR3. Germline-derived CDR1 and CDR2 are SGHRS and YFSETQ. The chain's CDR3 is CASTLTGEDNQPQHF. The DNA for the CDR3 is TGCGCCAGCACCTTGACAGGGGAGGACAATCAGCCCCAGCATTTT.

The chain has TRBV21-1 and TRBJ1-2; the table's D gene call, TRBD1, was not cross checked with the DNA. TRBV21-1 is annotated as a pseudogene. The CDR3 extends over 19 amino acids. The chain's CDR3 is CASSKGRAKGGHSRGCYTF. The CDR3 region has the DNA TGTGCCAGCAGCAAAGGACGGGCAAAAGGGGGTCACTCGCGCGGATGCTACACCTTC.

The chain carries TRBV11-2 and TRBJ1-2; D is unresolved. CDR3 length: 15 residues. Germline V gene sequence: CDR1 SGHAT, CDR2 FQNNGV. V was cut by 0 bases and J by 4 bases, with 12 bases left in between. The CDR3 loop reads CASSLDPGSIYGYTF. The DNA for the CDR3 is TGTGCCAGCAGCTTAGATCCGGGTAGCATCTATGGCTACACCTTC.

The rearrangement uses TRBV25-1 and TRBJ2-1; possibly TRBD1 for D (6 bases). Germline CDR1 is MGHDK and CDR2 is SYGVNS. The CDR3 is 18 amino acids. The V end lost 6 bases, the J end lost 0 bases, and 21 bases lay between the germline ends. The CDR3 reads CASRGAAGVLSSYNEQFF. DNA of the CDR3: TGTGCCAGCAGGGGGGCTGCAGGGGTCCTAAGCTCCTACAATGAGCAGTTCTTC. Supplemented by reference TRBV25-1 and TRBJ2-1, the full variable domain reads EADIYQTPRYLVIGTGKKITLECSQTMGHDKMYWYQQDPGMELHLIHYSYGVNSTEKGDLSSESTVSRIRTEHFPLTLESARPSHTSQYLCASRGAAGVLSSYNEQFFGPGTRLTVL.

V and J are TRBV5-1 and TRBJ2-7; D is perhaps TRBD1 (6 bases). Germline assignment: CDR1 SGHRS and CDR2 YFSETQ. V was shortened by 1 base and J by 1 base, with 18 bases between the two germline ends. There are 17 residues in the CDR3. CDR3 region: CASSLLSRQDISYEQYF. The CDR3 DNA reads TGCGCCAGCAGCTTGCTAAGTCGACAGGATATTTCCTACGAGCAGTACTTC.

The rearrangement uses TRBV7-2 and TRBJ2-7, with 8 bases identical to TRBD2. The germline V gene has CDR1 SGHTA and CDR2 FQGNSA. The CDR3 extends over 14 amino acids. Trimming removed 4 bases from V and 6 bases from J; junction bases left unmatched: 8. The CDR3 loop reads CASSSRLARSEQYF. Written as DNA, the CDR3 is TGTGCCAGCAGCTCCCGACTAGCGCGGAGCGAGCAGTACTTC.

The chain links TRBV6-6 to TRBJ2-7; 9 nucleotides line up with TRBD2. The CDR3 length is 15 residues. Germline V gene sequence: CDR1 MNHNY, CDR2 SVGAGI (reference sequence). The V segment lost 0 bases and the J segment 6 bases; nucleotides outside the gene matches: 6. The CDR3 coding sequence is TGTGCCAGCAGTTACTCGCGAGCGGGAGGCCTCGAGCAGTACTTC. Amino acids: CASSYSRAGGLEQYF.

V and J are TRBV19 and TRBJ2-2; tentative D call: TRBD2 (5 bases). This CDR3 has 14 residues. Germline V lookup: CDR1 LNHDA, CDR2 SQIVND (reference sequence). With 4 bases removed from V and 5 bases from J, the gap between germline ends came to 11 bases. CDR3 DNA: TGTGCCAGTAGTACTCCACTAGTTACCGGGGAGCTGTTTTTT. Amino acids: CASSTPLVTGELFF.

The V and J genes are TRBV6-1 and TRBJ2-2; 8 bases are a match to TRBD1. J was trimmed by 7 bases and V by 3 bases; bases with no gene match: 7. Germline values: CDR1 MNHNS, CDR2 SASEGT. The CDR3 extends over 15 amino acids. The CDR3 is CASSDRGRVGGELFF. The CDR3 bases are TGTGCCAGCAGTGACAGGGGGCGAGTGGGCGGGGAGCTGTTTTTT.

The chain combines TRBV5-1 with TRBJ2-1; D not resolved. The CDR3 length is 14 residues. Looked up from germline, CDR1 is SGHRS and CDR2 is YFSETQ. V was clipped by 0 bases and J by 5 bases, with 9 bases between them. DNA for the CDR3: TGCGCCAGCAGCTTGGTTAGGAAGGACAATGAGCAGTTCTTC. Translating it yields CASSLVRKDNEQFF. Together with reference TRBV5-1 and TRBJ2-1, the CDR3 gives the full variable domain: KAGVTQTPRYLIKTRGQQVTLSCSPISGHRSVSWYQQTPGQGLQFLFEYFSETQRNKGNFPGRFSGRQFSNSRSEMNVSTLELGDSALYLCASSLVRKDNEQFFGPGTRLTVL.

The V call is TRBV4-3, the J call TRBJ1-5; D may be TRBD1 (6 bases). Germline lookup yields CDR1 LGHNA and CDR2 YSLEER. This CDR3 is 13 amino acids long. Trimming cost V 3 bases and J 4 bases, with 7 bases left between them. CDR3 nucleotide sequence: TGCGCCAGCAGCCAGGACAGTAATCAGCCCCAGCATTTT. Residues: CASSQDSNQPQHF.

The chain couples TRBV29-1 to TRBJ2-2, with D maybe TRBD1 (6 bases). The germline V gene has CDR1 SQVTM and CDR2 ANQGSEA. V shed 3 bases and J shed 0 bases, with 8 bases lying between them. The CDR3 runs to 14 residues. The CDR3 sequence is CSVEGTPNTGELFF. The CDR3 DNA reads TGCAGCGTTGAGGGGACACCGAACACCGGGGAGCTGTTTTTT.

The chain links TRBV7-9 to TRBJ2-2; TRBD1 matches at 7 bases. CDR1 SEHNR and CDR2 FQNEAQ come from the germline V gene (reference sequence). The CDR3 totals 15 residues. Losses at the gene ends were 4 bases for V and 7 bases for J; bases not matched to a gene: 9. The DNA of the CDR3 is TGTGCCAGCAGCTGGCCGGGACAGTGGGTCGGGGAGCTGTTTTTT. Its translation: CASSWPGQWVGELFF.